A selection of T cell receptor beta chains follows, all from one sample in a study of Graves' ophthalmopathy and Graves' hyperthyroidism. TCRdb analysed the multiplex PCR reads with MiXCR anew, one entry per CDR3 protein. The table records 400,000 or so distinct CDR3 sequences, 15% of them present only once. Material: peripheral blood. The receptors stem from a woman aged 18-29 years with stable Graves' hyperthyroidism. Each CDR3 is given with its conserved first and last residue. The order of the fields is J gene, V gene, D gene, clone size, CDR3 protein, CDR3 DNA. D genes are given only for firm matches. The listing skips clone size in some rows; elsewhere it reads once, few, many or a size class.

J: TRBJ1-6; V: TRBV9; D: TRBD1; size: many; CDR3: CASSVGQGASPLHF; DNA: TGTGCCAGCAGCGTAGGCCAGGGGGCTTCACCCCTCCACTTT
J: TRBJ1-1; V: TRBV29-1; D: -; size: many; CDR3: CSVGRGAEAFF; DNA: TGCAGCGTCGGGCGTGGCGCAGAAGCTTTCTTT
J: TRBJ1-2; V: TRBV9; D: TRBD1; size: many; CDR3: CASSPETGTRFGYTF; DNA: TGTGCCAGCAGCCCAGAGACAGGGACTCGGTTCGGCTACACCTTC
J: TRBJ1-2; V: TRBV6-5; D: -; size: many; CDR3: CASSTGQSRNYGYTF; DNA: TGTGCCAGCAGTACTGGACAGTCCCGTAACTATGGCTACACCTTC
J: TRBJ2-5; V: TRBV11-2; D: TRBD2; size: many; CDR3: CASSLDQWRGGHETQYF; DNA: TGTGCCAGCAGCTTAGATCAGTGGCGGGGGGGCCACGAGACCCAGTACTTC
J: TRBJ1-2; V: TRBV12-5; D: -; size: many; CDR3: CASGLPIQTGNYGYTF; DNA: TGTGCTAGTGGTTTACCCATTCAGACAGGAAACTATGGCTACACCTTC
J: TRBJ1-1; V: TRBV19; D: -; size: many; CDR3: CASSIVAGKAFF; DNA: TGTGCCAGTAGTATTGTGGCAGGGAAGGCTTTCTTT
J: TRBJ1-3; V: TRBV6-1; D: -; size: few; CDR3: CASGVLSGNTIYF; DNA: TGTGCCAGCGGAGTCCTCTCTGGAAACACCATATATTTT
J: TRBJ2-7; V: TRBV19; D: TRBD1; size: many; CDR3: CASTGQGGHEQYF; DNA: TGTGCCAGCACGGGACAGGGAGGGCACGAGCAGTACTTC
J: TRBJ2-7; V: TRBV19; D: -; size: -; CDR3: CASRGQGQYYSYEQYF; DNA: TGTGCCAGTAGAGGCCAGGGCCAATACTACTCCTACGAGCAGTACTTC
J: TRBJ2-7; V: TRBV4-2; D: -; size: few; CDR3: CASSQGPGTVAYEQYF; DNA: TGTGCCAGCAGCCAAGGGCCCGGGACCGTCGCCTACGAGCAGTACTTC
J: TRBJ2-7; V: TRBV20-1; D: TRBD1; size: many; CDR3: CSARDPGQGPEQYF; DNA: TGCAGTGCTAGAGATCCGGGACAGGGGCCCGAGCAGTACTTC
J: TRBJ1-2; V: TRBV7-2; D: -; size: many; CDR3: CASSLVDWCGYTF; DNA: TGTGCCAGCAGCCTAGTGGACTGGTGTGGCTACACCTTC
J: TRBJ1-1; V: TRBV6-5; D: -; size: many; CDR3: CASSYRLEGTEAFF; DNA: TGTGCCAGCAGTTACCGATTGGAGGGCACTGAAGCTTTCTTT
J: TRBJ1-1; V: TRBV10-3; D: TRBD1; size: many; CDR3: CAIRATGKSEAFF; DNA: TGTGCCATCAGAGCGACAGGGAAGTCTGAAGCTTTCTTT
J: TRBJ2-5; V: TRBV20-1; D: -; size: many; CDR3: CSAVPLQRTETQYF; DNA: TGCAGTGCCGTACCCTTACAGAGGACGGAGACCCAGTACTTC